This is a list of T cell receptor beta chains from one sample in a study of Ad26.COV2.S vaccination and SARS-CoV-2 variants. The method was immunoSEQ multiplex PCR; TCRdb's version includes in-frame clones alone and lacks a portion of them. This sample carries about 350,000 clones, around 83% of them seen once, and the ten largest clones take around 3.3%. The material sequenced was peripheral blood, taken in a trial of Ad26.COV2.S vaccine versus placebo. These receptors all come from a person between 18 and 65 years old who received the Ad26.COV2.S COVID-19 vaccine or a placebo. Each CDR3 is given with its conserved first and last residue. Each record gives: clone size, V gene, J gene, CDR3 length, D gene, CDR3 DNA, CDR3 protein. The D gene is left open where the match is weak. Clone size is given for some rows only: seen once, a few or many times, or a class if the clone is expanded.

abundance: .; v_gene: TRBV9; j_gene: TRBJ2-1; len: 15; d_gene: .; CDR3nt: TGTGCCAGCAGCCCACCTCGGACAAACTACAATGAGCAGTTCTTC; CDR3aa: CASSPPRTNYNEQFF
abundance: .; v_gene: TRBV14; j_gene: TRBJ2-5; len: 19; d_gene: .; CDR3nt: TGTGCCAGCAGCCCCAAAAGGGGGGTGAGGGGCTGGGAGCAAGAGACCCAGTACTTC; CDR3aa: CASSPKRGVRGWEQETQYF
abundance: .; v_gene: TRBV6-2/TRBV6-3; j_gene: TRBJ2-1; len: 15; d_gene: TRBD2; CDR3nt: TGTGCCAGCAGCCGAGGACTAGCGGGAGGGCTTGAGCAGTTCTTC; CDR3aa: CASSRGLAGGLEQFF
abundance: .; v_gene: TRBV9; j_gene: TRBJ1-2; len: 13; d_gene: .; CDR3nt: TGTGCCAGCAGCCCGCGACAGCACTATGGCTACACCTTC; CDR3aa: CASSPRQHYGYTF
abundance: .; v_gene: TRBV6-2/TRBV6-3; j_gene: TRBJ1-1; len: 13; d_gene: .; CDR3nt: TGTGCCAGCAGTTACGGGGGGTACGCTGAAGCTTTCTTT; CDR3aa: CASSYGGYAEAFF
abundance: once; v_gene: TRBV19; j_gene: TRBJ1-3; len: 15; d_gene: .; CDR3nt: TGTGCCAGTAGGACCGACAAGGAAGCTGGAAACACCATATATTTT; CDR3aa: CASRTDKEAGNTIYF
abundance: .; v_gene: TRBV6-6; j_gene: TRBJ2-2; len: 14; d_gene: .; CDR3nt: TGTGCCAGCAGTTCGATTCAGGGAGTCGGGGAGCTGTTTTTT; CDR3aa: CASSSIQGVGELFF
abundance: .; v_gene: TRBV3-1/TRBV3-2; j_gene: TRBJ2-5; len: 18; d_gene: .; CDR3nt: TGTGCCAGCAGCCAAGAGGGAAAAGGGGGGAAATCAAAAGAGACCCAGTACTTC; CDR3aa: CASSQEGKGGKSKETQYF
abundance: once; v_gene: TRBV2; j_gene: TRBJ1-2; len: 13; d_gene: TRBD1; CDR3nt: TGTGCCAGCAAAACAGGGGGCCCGGGCGGCTACACCTTC; CDR3aa: CASKTGGPGGYTF
abundance: .; v_gene: TRBV7-2; j_gene: TRBJ1-2; len: 15; d_gene: .; CDR3nt: TGTGCCAGCAGCTTGGTCAGGGAGGTTAACTATGGCTACACCTTC; CDR3aa: CASSLVREVNYGYTF